One sample yielded the 22 T cell receptor beta chains listed below, sequenced in a study of cytomegalovirus exposure and HLA in healthy donors. PCR employed 60 Vbeta and 13 Jbeta primers. Using immunoSEQ multiplex PCR, the repertoire was profiled, and TCRdb retains in-frame clones only, with some absent. The repertoire holds 75,000 to 100,000 clones, with 81% as singletons. The sequencing sample was made of PBMCs. These receptors were taken from a middle-aged man in good health and CMV-seropositive.

This sequence joins TRBV29-1 and TRBJ1-1; perhaps TRBD1 as D (5 bases). CDR1 SQVTM and CDR2 ANQGSEA come from the germline V gene. The CDR3 consists of 14 residues. With 4 bases removed from V and 1 base from J, the gap between germline ends came to 13 bases. This chain's CDR3 is CSVVRQGKNTEAFF. The CDR3 DNA sequence: TGCAGCGTTGTCAGGCAGGGAAAGAACACTGAAGCTTTCTTT. The full variable domain, in which reference TRBV29-1 and TRBJ1-1 provide the parts outside the CDR3, is SAVISQKPSRDICQRGTSLTIQCQVDSQVTMMFWYRQQPGQSLTLIATANQGSEATYESGFVIDKFPISRPNLTFSTLTVSNMSPEDSSIYLCSVVRQGKNTEAFFGQGTRLTVV.

This rearrangement joins TRBV25-1 to TRBJ2-7, with D possibly TRBD1 on 6 matching bases. In germline, CDR1 is MGHDK, CDR2 SYGVNS. With 1 base removed from V and 2 bases from J, the gap between germline ends came to 12 bases. CDR3 size: 15 residues. The CDR3 DNA reads as TGTGCCAGCAGTGAATTTGAAGGGGGTCCCTACGAGCAGTACTTC. Translated: CASSEFEGGPYEQYF.

The rearrangement links TRBV2 to TRBJ1-5; D gene ambiguous. Germline V gives CDR1 SNHLY, CDR2 FYNNEI. With 4 bases removed from V and 7 bases from J, the gap between germline ends came to 11 bases. This CDR3 spans 13 amino acids. The CDR3 DNA sequence: TGTGCCAGCAGTGTAACGGTGAGGCAGCCCCAGCATTTT. This codes for CASSVTVRQPQHF.

This sequence joins TRBV5-1 and TRBJ1-2, with D possibly being TRBD1 (6 bases). Germline CDR1 SGHRS, CDR2 YFSETQ. Trimming shortened V by 0 bases and J by 8 bases, and 11 bases separated the two germline ends. The CDR3 extends over 13 amino acids. CDR3 protein: CASSLEGGGGYTF. DNA for the CDR3: TGCGCCAGCAGCTTGGAAGGGGGGGGCGGCTACACCTTC.

This chain joins TRBV27 and TRBJ2-3; D might be TRBD1 (6 bases). The CDR3 spans 15 residues. V lost 1 base and J 0 bases, leaving 8 bases between the germline ends. Germline-derived CDR1 and CDR2 are MNHEY and SMNVEV (reference sequence). CDR3 residues: CASSLLQGSTDTQYF. CDR3 coding DNA: TGTGCCAGCAGTTTATTGCAGGGGAGCACAGATACGCAGTATTTT.

The genes are TRBV4-2 and TRBJ2-7, with 13 bases fitting TRBD2. The germline V gene encodes CDR1 LGHNA and CDR2 YNFKEQ. Germline trimming cut 1 base from V and 6 bases from J; bases unmatched to any gene: 3. CDR3 length: 15 residues. The CDR3 protein is CASSQGGLAGSEQYF. The CDR3 region has the DNA TGTGCCAGCAGCCAAGGGGGACTAGCGGGAAGCGAGCAGTACTTC.

This rearrangement joins TRBV13 to TRBJ2-3; D perhaps matches TRBD2 (5 bases). Trimming left V 0 bases short and J 0 bases short, with 10 bases between. The CDR3 contains 16 residues. CDR1 is PRHDT, CDR2 FYEKMQ, per germline (reference sequence). The CDR3 region is CASSLGLTGSTDTQYF. CDR3 DNA: TGTGCCAGCAGCTTAGGCCTGACGGGGAGCACAGATACGCAGTATTTT.

The J gene is TRBJ2-1, the V gene TRBV6-1; a possible D gene is TRBD1 (5 bases). V lost 2 bases and J lost 4, with 12 bases in between. Germline V gives CDR1 MNHNS, CDR2 SASEGT. The CDR3 sequence is 15 residues long. The CDR3 reads CASSEWGGAYNEQFF. The CDR3 bases are TGTGCCAGCAGTGAATGGGGCGGAGCGTACAATGAGCAGTTCTTC.

The chain is built from TRBV6-5 and TRBJ1-5; D gene uncertain. The CDR3 consists of 13 residues. Trimming shortened V by 6 bases and J by 4 bases, and 10 bases separated the two germline ends. The germline CDR1 and CDR2 sequences are MNHEY and SVGAGI. CDR3 region: CASSPVQNQPQHF. The CDR3 DNA is TGTGCCAGCAGCCCAGTACAAAATCAGCCCCAGCATTTT.

Only a few counts were recorded for this clone. The chain carries TRBV18 and TRBJ1-1; D ambiguous. The CDR3 runs to 13 residues. The ends were cut back, 2 bases at V and 5 bases at J, with 9 bases in the middle. Germline CDR1 is KGHSH and CDR2 is LQKENI. CDR3 sequence (DNA): TGTGCCAGCTCACCAGAGGTCAGAACTGAAGCTTTCTTT. As protein: CASSPEVRTEAFF.

This clone was found once. The chain recombines TRBV4-1 with TRBJ1-2; TRBD1 agrees at 11 bases. CDR1 is MGHRA, CDR2 YSYEKL, per germline. The CDR3 loop spans 17 amino acids. Trimming cost V 4 bases and J 2 bases; bases outside gene matches: 9. DNA for the CDR3: TGCGCCAGCAGCCCTACAAGCGGACAGGGGGCGAACTATGGCTACACCTTC. Its protein is CASSPTSGQGANYGYTF.

This clone was seen a handful of times. V gene TRBV5-1 combines with J gene TRBJ2-7; possibly TRBD1 for D (6 bases). The CDR3 is 14 amino acids. The germline gives CDR1 SGHRS, CDR2 YFSETQ. Trimming left V 1 base short and J 5 bases short, with 13 bases between. CDR3 DNA: TGCGCCAGCAGCTTGACAGGGACCCCCCACGAGCAGTACTTC. It codes for CASSLTGTPHEQYF.

The chain employs TRBV4-1 and TRBJ2-3; the D gene is possibly TRBD2 (6 bases). From germline, CDR1 is MGHRA and CDR2 YSYEKL. V was shortened by 6 bases and J by 3 bases, with 22 bases between the two germline ends. This CDR3 is 17 amino acids long. The CDR3 is CASSNSRLLGGTDTQYF. The CDR3 DNA follows: TGCGCCAGCAGTAATTCTCGCCTCCTCGGGGGTACAGATACGCAGTATTTT.

V and J are TRBV7-9 and TRBJ1-3; TRBD1 might be the D (6 bases). This CDR3 comprises 16 residues. Germline V gene sequence: CDR1 SEHNR, CDR2 FQNEAQ (reference sequence). V was cut by 0 bases and J by 0 bases, with 9 bases left in between. This chain's CDR3 is CASSLARDTSGNTIYF. The CDR3 DNA reads as TGTGCCAGCAGCTTAGCTCGGGACACCTCTGGAAACACCATATATTTT.

The chain combines TRBV29-1 with TRBJ2-7, with a possible D match to TRBD2 (6 bases). There are 15 residues in the CDR3. Germline V CDR1 and CDR2: SQVTM, ANQGSEA. The germline V and J ends were trimmed by 2 bases and 4 bases, with 18 bases remaining between them. CDR3 in amino acids: CSVEKAGFGEYEQYF. The CDR3 bases are TGCAGCGTTGAAAAAGCGGGCTTCGGGGAGTACGAGCAGTACTTC.

V is TRBV10-3 and J is TRBJ1-2; D unresolved. The ends were cut back, 8 bases at V and 5 bases at J, with 12 bases in the middle. Germline V lookup: CDR1 ENHRY, CDR2 SYGVKD. The CDR3 has 12 residues. The CDR3 is CAIGGGRYGYTF. The CDR3, as DNA: TGTGCCATCGGTGGTGGCAGATATGGCTACACCTTC.

The V and J genes are TRBV7-9 and TRBJ2-6; TRBD1 agrees at 10 bases. This CDR3 has 19 amino acids. V lost 5 bases, J lost 1 base, and 11 bases stayed unmatched. Germline V gene sequence: CDR1 SEHNR, CDR2 FQNEAQ (reference sequence). CDR3 sequence (DNA): TGTGCCAGCAGCCCGGGGACAGGGGTAAGGTTTTCTGGGGCCAACGTCCTGACTTTC. Encoded protein: CASSPGTGVRFSGANVLTF.

This chain joins TRBV7-9 and TRBJ1-5, with 7 bases matching TRBD1. J lost 4 bases, V lost 5 bases, and 8 bases had no gene match. CDR1 and CDR2 (germline): SEHNR, FQNEAQ (reference sequence). The CDR3 sequence is 15 residues long. For the CDR3, the DNA is TGTGCCAGCAGCACGACAGGGCCGGGAAATCAGCCCCAGCATTTT. The encoded protein is CASSTTGPGNQPQHF. Filled out from reference TRBV7-9 and TRBJ1-5, the complete variable domain reads DTGVSQNPRHKITKRGQNVTFRCDPISEHNRLYWYRQTLGQGPEFLTYFQNEAQLEKSRLLSDRFSAERPKGSFSTLEIQRTEQGDSAMYLCASSTTGPGNQPQHFGDGTRLSIL.

CDR3 sequence reads: CAIQVVANTGELFF. The CDR3 bases are TGTGCCATCCAAGTGGTAGCTAACACCGGGGAGCTGTTTTTT. The J gene is TRBJ2-2, the V gene TRBV6-5; D ambiguous. Germline V CDR1 and CDR2: MNHEY, SVGAGI. The CDR3 is made up of 14 amino acids. V shed 10 bases and J shed 2 bases, with 14 bases lying between them.

This clone was seen just once. The V gene is TRBV10-2, the J gene TRBJ1-5; TRBD1 matches 10 bases. Germline-derived CDR1 and CDR2 are WSHSY and SAAADI. The CDR3 is 15 amino acids. Losses at the gene ends were 8 bases for V and 4 bases for J; bases not matched to a gene: 8. CDR3 sequence reads: CASRHGDRGNQPQHF. The CDR3 coding sequence is TGCGCCAGCCGCCACGGGGACAGGGGAAATCAGCCCCAGCATTTT.

This clone was recorded only once. This chain links TRBV9 with TRBJ1-2; D call uncertain. V shed 7 bases and J shed 3 bases, with 7 bases lying between them. CDR3 length equals 11 residues. Looked up from germline, CDR1 is SGDLS and CDR2 is YYNGEE. The CDR3 DNA is TGTGCCAGCGGGCGCGACTATGGCTACACCTTC. The encoded protein is CASGRDYGYTF.

This clone was recorded once. The CDR3 sequence: CASSLAGQTEQYF. CDR3 DNA: TGCGCCAGCAGCTTGGCTGGACAGACCGAGCAGTACTTC. The chain joins TRBV5-1 to TRBJ2-7; D possibly corresponds to TRBD1 (6 bases). Per germline, CDR1 SGHRS and CDR2 YFSETQ. There are 13 residues in the CDR3. Deletions cut 0 bases from V and 6 bases from J, with 10 bases between. The whole variable domain, remainder taken from reference TRBV5-1 and TRBJ2-7, is KAGVTQTPRYLIKTRGQQVTLSCSPISGHRSVSWYQQTPGQGLQFLFEYFSETQRNKGNFPGRFSGRQFSNSRSEMNVSTLELGDSALYLCASSLAGQTEQYFGPGTRLTVT.